Below are 18 T cell receptor beta chains sequenced from a single sample in a study of T cells in Graves' hyperthyroidism and ophthalmopathy. Regions amplified from RNA transcripts were the TCR beta CDR3 regions. HTBI primers were the set used in a first-round RT-PCR of the TCR CDR3. TCRdb reprocessed the multiplex PCR reads via MiXCR and lists one record per CDR3 protein. The data contain hundreds of thousands of distinct CDR3 sequences, approximately 25% of them singletons. Sample: blood. Source of these receptors: a man aged 50 to 60 with Graves' hyperthyroidism.

The rearrangement uses TRBV2 and TRBJ1-1; possible D gene TRBD1, 5 bases. Trimming removed 8 bases from V and 2 bases from J, with 12 bases in between. The CDR3 covers 13 residues. Germline values: CDR1 SNHLY, CDR2 FYNNEI. As DNA, the CDR3 is TGTGCCAGCCGGGGGATATTTAACACTGAAGCTTTCTTT. This encodes CASRGIFNTEAFF.

This chain uses TRBV30 with TRBJ2-5; D is perhaps TRBD2 (6 bases). This CDR3 is 16 amino acids long. The ends were cut back, 0 bases at V and 5 bases at J, with 19 bases in the middle. CDR1 and CDR2 (germline): GTSNPN, SVGIG (reference sequence). In DNA form, the CDR3 reads TGTGCCTGGAGTGTATTGGAGGGAGGTGTTTGGGAGACCCAGTACTTC. Amino acids: CAWSVLEGGVWETQYF. Filled out from reference TRBV30 and TRBJ2-5, the complete variable domain reads SQTIHQWPATLVQPVGSPLSLECTVEGTSNPNLYWYRQAAGRGLQLLFYSVGIGQISSEVPQNLSASRPQDRQFILSSKKLLLSDSGFYLCAWSVLEGGVWETQYFGPGTRLLVL.

Ten or more counts support this clonotype. This chain joins TRBV11-2 and TRBJ2-1, with 8 bases aligning to TRBD1. V dropped 5 bases and J dropped 8; count of bases not matched to a gene: 5. The germline V gene has CDR1 SGHAT and CDR2 FQNNGV. This CDR3 comprises 13 residues. CDR3 protein: CASSQSTGDEQFF. The CDR3 bases are TGTGCCAGCAGCCAATCGACAGGGGATGAGCAGTTCTTC.

Only a few counts were recorded for this clonotype. This may be a read error: a much more frequent sequence differs by one nucleotide. The V and J genes are TRBV2 and TRBJ2-3, with D uncertain. Germline values: CDR1 SNHLY, CDR2 FYNNEI. This CDR3 contains 13 residues. DNA of the CDR3: TGTGGCAGCAGTGAAGGTGGGGCAGATACGCAGTATTTT. Translated: CGSSEGGADTQYF.

The chain links TRBV6-1 to TRBJ2-5; D is perhaps TRBD2 (6 bases). Germline V gene sequence: CDR1 MNHNS, CDR2 SASEGT. The ends were cut back, 5 bases at V and 5 bases at J, with 21 bases in the middle. The CDR3 spans 16 residues. In DNA, the CDR3 is TGTGCCAGCAGTTCCCTCTCCAGGGAGGCGGGGGAGACCCAGTACTTC. This translates into CASSSLSREAGETQYF.

The sample holds many counts of this clonotype. This sequence joins TRBV20-1 and TRBJ1-1, with unresolved D. V was shortened by 3 bases and J by 0 bases, with 11 bases between the two germline ends. From germline, CDR1 is DFQATT and CDR2 SNEGSKA (reference sequence). The CDR3 has 14 amino acids. This chain's CDR3 is CSARWTAMNTEAFF. CDR3 nucleotide sequence: TGCAGTGCTAGGTGGACCGCGATGAACACTGAAGCTTTCTTT.

The chain is built from TRBV24-1 and TRBJ2-5; D is ambiguous. The CDR3 is made up of 13 amino acids. Between the trimmed V and J ends, which lost 4 bases and 1 base, there was a span of 6 bases. Germline-derived CDR1 and CDR2 are KGHDR and SFDVKD. The CDR3 reads CATSDPLQETQYF. CDR3 coding DNA: TGTGCCACCAGTGACCCCCTCCAAGAGACCCAGTACTTC.

This clonotype was seen a few times. The chain combines TRBV6-1 with TRBJ2-2, with D perhaps matching TRBD1 (5 bases). CDR3 size: 13 residues. Germline CDR1 MNHNS, CDR2 SASEGT. The ends were cut back, 10 bases at V and 7 bases at J, with 16 bases in the middle. The CDR3 region has the DNA TGTGCCATCTCAAGTACAGGTCACGGGGAGCTGTTTTTT. This encodes CAISSTGHGELFF.

The V and J genes are TRBV15 and TRBJ2-7; 10 bases are a match to TRBD1. The junction had 4 bases not matched to a gene; V was cut back by 1 base and J by 4 bases. Germline V gene sequence: CDR1 LNHNV, CDR2 YYDKDF (reference sequence). This CDR3 is 15 amino acids long. The CDR3 DNA sequence: TGTGCCACCAGCAGAGTCGGGACAGGGGAGTACGAGCAGTACTTC. It codes for CATSRVGTGEYEQYF.

The chain employs TRBV28 and TRBJ2-1; 8 bases align to TRBD2. The germline CDR1 and CDR2 sequences are MDHEN and SYDVKM. The CDR3 totals 15 residues. V trimming: 6 bases; J trimming: 8 bases; junction bases outside the gene matches: 12. CDR3 bases: TGTGCCAGCAGCACAACCGGGACTAGTTCGGATGAGCAGTTCTTC. Amino acids: CASSTTGTSSDEQFF. The whole variable domain, filled in from reference TRBV28 and TRBJ2-1, reads DVKVTQSSRYLVKRTGEKVFLECVQDMDHENMFWYRQDPGLGLRLIYFSYDVKMKEKGDIPEGYSVSREKKERFSLILESASTNQTSMYLCASSTTGTSSDEQFFGPGTRLTVL.

The J gene is TRBJ2-3, the V gene TRBV7-8; 7 positions match TRBD2. Germline CDR1 SGHVS, CDR2 FQNEAQ. V lost 3 bases, J lost 0 bases, and 6 bases stayed unmatched. The CDR3 sequence is 16 residues long. The CDR3: CASSLRGSTSTDTQYF. CDR3 DNA: TGTGCCAGCAGCTTGCGCGGGAGTACTAGCACAGATACGCAGTATTTT.

This clonotype showed up many times. This chain links TRBV28 with TRBJ2-7; no clear D gene. This CDR3 has 12 residues. Germline CDR1 is MDHEN and CDR2 is SYDVKM. Trimming stripped 2 bases from V and 2 bases from J, with 4 bases between. For the CDR3, the DNA is TGTGCCAGCAGTTTAATAGCCTACGAGCAGTACTTC. Amino acids: CASSLIAYEQYF.

This clonotype was counted a few times. This rearrangement joins TRBV3-1 to TRBJ2-1; 13 positions agree with TRBD2. The CDR3 contains 17 residues. Germline trimming cut 5 bases from V and 7 bases from J; bases unmatched to any gene: 11. The germline V gene encodes CDR1 LGHDT and CDR2 YNNKEL (reference sequence). The CDR3 loop reads CASSSNGLAGVGNEQFF. In DNA, the CDR3 is TGTGCCAGCAGCTCAAATGGACTAGCGGGAGTGGGTAATGAGCAGTTCTTC.

The sample holds a few counts of this clonotype. This chain joins TRBV9 and TRBJ1-1; no reliable D call. Between the trimmed V and J ends, which lost 5 bases and 6 bases, there was a span of 17 bases. The CDR3 length is 14 residues. Looked up from germline, CDR1 is SGDLS and CDR2 is YYNGEE. CDR3 region: CASSLSGFGSEAFF. CDR3 nucleotide sequence: TGTGCCAGCAGTTTGTCTGGCTTCGGATCTGAAGCTTTCTTT.

The genes are TRBV3-1 and TRBJ1-2; 7 bases align to TRBD1. Unmatched junction bases numbered 17, after V lost 0 bases and J lost 1 base. Germline CDR1 LGHDT, CDR2 YNNKEL (reference sequence). This CDR3 is built from 20 residues. In DNA form, the CDR3 reads TGTGCCAGCAGCCAAGATCAGGGGGGCCCTTCGGATGATTATAACTATGGCTACACCTTC. Protein: CASSQDQGGPSDDYNYGYTF. The full variable domain, its missing parts supplied by reference TRBV3-1 and TRBJ1-2, is DTAVSQTPKYLVTQMGNDKSIKCEQNLGHDTMYWYKQDSKKFLKIMFSYNNKELIINETVPNRFSPKSPDKAHLNLHINSLELGDSAVYFCASSQDQGGPSDDYNYGYTFGSGTRLTVV.

The rearrangement uses TRBV27 and TRBJ2-1; D tentatively reads TRBD1 or TRBD2 (5 bases each). The V end lost 4 bases, the J end lost 0 bases, and 16 bases lay between the germline ends. The CDR3 runs 17 residues. Germline CDR1 reads MNHEY; CDR2 reads SMNVEV (reference sequence). The CDR3 sequence: CASSSWRGAPSYNEQFF. The CDR3 region has the DNA TGTGCCAGCAGTTCCTGGCGAGGGGCCCCCTCCTACAATGAGCAGTTCTTC.

The table lists this clonotype with many counts. The rearrangement links TRBV3-1 to TRBJ1-2, with 8 bases aligning to TRBD1. The V segment lost 4 bases and the J segment 7 bases; nucleotides outside the gene matches: 5. The CDR3 length is 13 residues. Germline V gene lookup returns CDR1 LGHDT and CDR2 YNNKEL (reference sequence). The CDR3, as DNA: TGTGCCAGCAGCCCCGGACAGGGTCGTGGCTACACCTTC. This codes for CASSPGQGRGYTF.

This clonotype was picked up many times. The genes are TRBV24-1 and TRBJ2-1, with 9 bases matching TRBD2. V trimming: 4 bases; J trimming: 5 bases; junction bases outside the gene matches: 8. The CDR3 is 16 residues long. CDR1 KGHDR and CDR2 SFDVKD come from the germline V gene. CDR3: CATSDPLAGQNNEQFF. Here the CDR3 DNA reads TGTGCCACCAGTGACCCCCTAGCGGGACAAAACAATGAGCAGTTCTTC.